The following is a TCR beta chain sequence with its context. The sample comes from a study of blood T cell repertoires in COVID-19. About the study: PBMCs, B-cell-depleted T cells, or T cells provided the cDNA or gDNA that made up the material.

In the study's own analysis: Reference gene primers were amplified, and this amplification served to estimate nucleated cell counts. The data were produced by immunoSEQ multiplex PCR, yet TCRdb's version contains in-frame clones alone and is incomplete. The DNA was the basis for D and trimming; V, J and clone size are from that table. This sample has about 280,000 clones; roughly 85% occur once, and the top ten carry under 3%. V was pared by 7 bases and J by 0 bases, with 7 bases between. Germline V gene lookup returns CDR1 SNHLY and CDR2 FYNNEI. The CDR3 extends over 13 amino acids. Grouping used clinical history reported by participants in a survey and questionnaire.

J is TRBJ2-1 and V is TRBV2; D uncertain. The sample consisted of PBMCs or T cells enriched from blood (not recorded which). This clonotype was sampled from a woman aged 50 to 60 who had recovered from COVID-19. This chain's CDR3 is CASILASYNEQFF. CDR3 in DNA: TGTGCCAGCATCTTGGCCTCCTACAATGAGCAGTTCTTC.